Sequencing of this TCR beta chain was carried out in a study of blood T cell repertoires in COVID-19. For the study at large: Acute and convalescent COVID-19 samples came from the United States, Italy and Spain.

CDR3 length: 13 residues. Per germline, CDR1 MGHRA and CDR2 YSYEKL. J gave up 4 bases and V 4 bases, and 3 bases lay outside the gene matches. Produced via immunoSEQ multiplex PCR; TCRdb's table is partial and in-frame only. The sample gives over 150,000 clones, around four fifths of which show up once; 2.5% to 3.5% is in the top ten. This chain connects TRBV4-1 to TRBJ1-1, with 7 bases aligning to TRBD1. The material sequenced was peripheral blood. The TCR originated in a woman aged 60-75 years with acute or convalescent COVID-19. CDR3 coding DNA: TGCGCCAGCAGCCCAGGGGGTCCCACTGAAGCTTTCTTT. This encodes CASSPGGPTEAFF.